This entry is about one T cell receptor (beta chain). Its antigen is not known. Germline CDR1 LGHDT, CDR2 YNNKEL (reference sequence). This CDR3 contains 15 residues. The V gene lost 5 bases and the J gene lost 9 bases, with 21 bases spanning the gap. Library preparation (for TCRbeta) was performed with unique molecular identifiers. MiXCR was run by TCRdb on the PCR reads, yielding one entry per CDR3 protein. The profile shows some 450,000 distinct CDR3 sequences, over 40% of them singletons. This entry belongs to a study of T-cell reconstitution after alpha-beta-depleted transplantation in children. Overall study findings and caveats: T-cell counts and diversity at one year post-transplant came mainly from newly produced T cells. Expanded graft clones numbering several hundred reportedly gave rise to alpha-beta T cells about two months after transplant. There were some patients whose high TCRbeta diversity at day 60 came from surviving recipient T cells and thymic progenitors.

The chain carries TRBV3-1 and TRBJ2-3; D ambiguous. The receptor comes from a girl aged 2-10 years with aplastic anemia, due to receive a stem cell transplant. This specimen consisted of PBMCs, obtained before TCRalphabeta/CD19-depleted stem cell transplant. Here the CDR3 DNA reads TGTGCCAGCAGCTATGACCGGACGGGCGTCGGGACGCAGTATTTT. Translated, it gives CASSYDRTGVGTQYF.